What follows are 19 T cell receptor beta chains derived from one specimen sequenced in a study of T cells in Graves' hyperthyroidism and ophthalmopathy. Amplification targeted TCR beta CDR3 regions from RNA transcripts. HTBI primers were the set used in a first-round RT-PCR of the TCR CDR3. TCRdb itself ran the multiplex PCR reads through MiXCR, one entry per CDR3 protein. The data hold some 550,000 distinct CDR3 sequences, with 20% observed a single time. Specimen: blood. Source of these receptors: a man aged 18-30 years with Graves' hyperthyroidism.

The V call is TRBV6-2 or TRBV6-3, the J call TRBJ2-7, with a tentative D call TRBD1 (6 bases). Germline-derived CDR1 and CDR2 are MNHEY and SVGEGT. This CDR3 has 15 residues. V was trimmed by 0 bases and J by 0 bases, leaving 9 bases between them. This chain's CDR3 is CASSYSGTYSYEQYF. In DNA form, the CDR3 reads TGTGCCAGCAGTTACTCTGGGACATACTCCTACGAGCAGTACTTC.

This clonotype was recorded many times. In DNA form, the CDR3 reads TGTGCCAGCAGCTTACTTCGGTGGGTAGCGGGGGGAAGCACAGATACGCAGTATTTT. This codes for CASSLLRWVAGGSTDTQYF. The chain employs TRBV7-2 and TRBJ2-3; TRBD2 matches at 10 bases. CDR1 and CDR2 from the germline V gene are SGHTA and FQGNSA. J lost 0 bases, V lost 2 bases, and 11 bases had no gene match. The length of the CDR3 is 19 residues.

This clonotype has at least ten counts. In DNA, the CDR3 is TGCGCCAGCAGCTTGGAAGCAAATCAGCCCCAGCATTTT. It is translated as CASSLEANQPQHF. The V gene is TRBV5-1, the J gene TRBJ1-5, with D uncertain. V dropped 0 bases and J dropped 4 bases, with 5 bases sitting between them. The CDR3 runs 13 residues. Germline CDR1 and CDR2: SGHRS and YFSETQ.

This chain uses TRBV30 with TRBJ1-2; no reliable D call. This CDR3 comprises 13 residues. The V end lost 2 bases, the J end lost 2 bases, and 9 bases lay between the germline ends. The germline V gene encodes CDR1 GTSNPN and CDR2 SVGIG (reference sequence). The CDR3 DNA reads as TGTGCCTGGAGTCTTGCCAGGAACTATGGCTACACCTTC. It yields the protein CAWSLARNYGYTF.

V and J are TRBV3-1 and TRBJ2-2; the D is unclear. This CDR3 contains 14 residues. V shed 6 bases and J shed 4 bases, with 12 bases lying between them. Looked up from germline, CDR1 is LGHDT and CDR2 is YNNKEL (reference sequence). CDR3 in amino acids: CASRGQSATGELFF. The CDR3 bases are TGTGCCAGCAGGGGTCAGAGTGCCACCGGGGAGCTGTTTTTT. Drawing the rest from reference TRBV3-1 and TRBJ2-2, the complete variable domain is DTAVSQTPKYLVTQMGNDKSIKCEQNLGHDTMYWYKQDSKKFLKIMFSYNNKELIINETVPNRFSPKSPDKAHLNLHINSLELGDSAVYFCASRGQSATGELFFGEGSRLTVL.

This clonotype was seen repeatedly, ten times or more. V is TRBV19 and J is TRBJ1-1; D is perhaps TRBD1 (6 bases). V dropped 3 bases and J dropped 4 bases, with 15 bases sitting between them. Germline V gene sequence: CDR1 LNHDA, CDR2 SQIVND (reference sequence). This CDR3 region has 15 residues. CDR3 coding DNA: TGTGCCAGTAGTATGAACTACAGGGTTGGCACTGAAGCTTTCTTT. It translates to CASSMNYRVGTEAFF.

This clonotype occurred many times. This chain joins TRBV10-3 and TRBJ1-3, with D perhaps matching TRBD1 (5 bases). CDR1 ENHRY and CDR2 SYGVKD come from the germline V gene. The CDR3 loop spans 15 amino acids. Deletions cut 6 bases from V and 0 bases from J, with 12 bases between. In nucleotides, the CDR3 is TGTGCCATCAGCAAAGAAGGGACCTCTGGAAACACCATATATTTT. Translation gives CAISKEGTSGNTIYF.

This clonotype appeared many times. The rearrangement uses TRBV7-6 and TRBJ2-7; perhaps TRBD2 as D (6 bases). Germline CDR1 SGHVS, CDR2 FNYEAQ. V gave up 5 bases and J gave up 2 bases, with 10 bases separating them. The CDR3 totals 13 residues. The CDR3 sequence: CASSPGDPYEQYF. The DNA for the CDR3 is TGTGCCAGCAGCCCGGGGGACCCCTACGAGCAGTACTTC. The variable domain in full, completed from reference TRBV7-6 and TRBJ2-7, reads GAGVSQSPRYKVTKRGQDVALRCDPISGHVSLYWYRQALGQGPEFLTYFNYEAQQDKSGLPNDRFSAERPEGSISTLTIQRTEQRDSAMYRCASSPGDPYEQYFGPGTRLTVT.

This clonotype was seen many times. The chain joins TRBV12-3 or TRBV12-4 to TRBJ2-7; D may be TRBD1 (6 bases). Trimming removed 1 base from V and 4 bases from J, with 11 bases in between. This CDR3 spans 14 amino acids. The CDR3 is CASSLEGRGYEQYF. DNA of the CDR3: TGTGCCAGCAGTTTAGAGGGCAGGGGTTACGAGCAGTACTTC.

The chain recombines TRBV2 with TRBJ2-5; possible D gene TRBD1, 5 bases. CDR1 and CDR2 (germline): SNHLY, FYNNEI. The CDR3 totals 13 residues. V lost 7 bases and J lost 2, with 11 bases in between. The CDR3 coding sequence is TGTGCCAGCACTACAGGTCATCAAGAGACCCAGTACTTC. As protein: CASTTGHQETQYF.

V is TRBV12-3 or TRBV12-4 and J is TRBJ1-1; the D gene is possibly TRBD1 (6 bases). The V and J ends lost 3 bases and 11 bases respectively, with 19 bases between them. The CDR3 runs 14 residues. CDR3 DNA sequence: TGTGCCAGCAGTTTTCCCTCAACGACAGGCATTGCTTTCTTT. It codes for CASSFPSTTGIAFF.

In its sample, this clonotype was seen a few times. This chain links TRBV11-2 with TRBJ2-3; no definite D call. The germline V and J ends were trimmed by 4 bases and 6 bases, with 14 bases remaining between them. There are 14 residues in the CDR3. Germline V gene lookup returns CDR1 SGHAT and CDR2 FQNNGV. The CDR3 coding sequence is TGTGCCAGCAGCTCACTGCTTTTGGGGGATACGCAGTATTTT. Protein product: CASSSLLLGDTQYF. The full variable domain, its missing parts supplied by reference TRBV11-2 and TRBJ2-3, is EAGVAQSPRYKIIEKRQSVAFWCNPISGHATLYWYQQILGQGPKLLIQFQNNGVVDDSQLPKDRFSAERLKGVDSTLKIQPAKLEDSAVYLCASSSLLLGDTQYFGPGTRLTVL.

This clonotype was observed at least ten times. The V and J genes are TRBV30 and TRBJ1-1; D uncertain. The CDR3 is 11 amino acids. V dropped 4 bases and J dropped 0 bases, with 3 bases sitting between them. The germline V gene encodes CDR1 GTSNPN and CDR2 SVGIG (reference sequence). This chain's CDR3 is CAWKVNTEAFF. The CDR3 DNA follows: TGTGCCTGGAAGGTGAACACTGAAGCTTTCTTT. Variable domain in full (rest from reference TRBV30 and TRBJ1-1): SQTIHQWPATLVQPVGSPLSLECTVEGTSNPNLYWYRQAAGRGLQLLFYSVGIGQISSEVPQNLSASRPQDRQFILSSKKLLLSDSGFYLCAWKVNTEAFFGQGTRLTVV.

V is TRBV25-1 and J is TRBJ2-2; 8 bases match TRBD1. The V gene end was trimmed by 3 bases and the J gene end by 2 bases; junction bases not matched to a gene: 8. CDR3 length: 17 amino acids. Germline V gene data show CDR1 as MGHDK and CDR2 as SYGVNS. The CDR3 DNA follows: TGTGCCAGCAGTGAGAACTGGGACAGGAGAAACACCGGGGAGCTGTTTTTT. Translating gives CASSENWDRRNTGELFF. Full variable domain (remainder filled in from reference TRBV25-1 and TRBJ2-2): EADIYQTPRYLVIGTGKKITLECSQTMGHDKMYWYQQDPGMELHLIHYSYGVNSTEKGDLSSESTVSRIRTEHFPLTLESARPSHTSQYLCASSENWDRRNTGELFFGEGSRLTVL.

This clonotype showed up many times. The genes are TRBV29-1 and TRBJ1-1; D might be TRBD1 (5 bases). Looked up from germline, CDR1 is SQVTM and CDR2 is ANQGSEA. This CDR3 region has 14 residues. With 2 bases removed from V and 1 base from J, the gap between germline ends came to 11 bases. CDR3 DNA: TGCAGCGTTGAACCCGGGGCGTCGAACACTGAAGCTTTCTTT. Amino acids: CSVEPGASNTEAFF.

This clonotype was counted between two and nine times. This may be a read error, as it is one base from a much larger clone. A read error is likely, as this CDR3 ends without the conserved phenylalanine or tryptophan. The chain recombines TRBV30 with TRBJ1-1; D perhaps matches TRBD1 (5 bases). The ends were cut back, 8 bases at V and 3 bases at J, with 13 bases in the middle. Germline V lookup: CDR1 GTSNPN, CDR2 SVGIG (reference sequence). This CDR3 contains 12 residues. This CDR3 reads CAMAAGDTEAFS. Here the CDR3 DNA reads TGTGCCATGGCGGCGGGGGACACTGAAGCTTTCTCT.

The rearrangement uses TRBV6-1 and TRBJ1-2; possible D gene TRBD1, 5 bases. V was pared by 6 bases and J by 6 bases, with 14 bases between. The CDR3 consists of 13 residues. CDR1 and CDR2 from the germline V gene are MNHNS and SASEGT. In DNA form, the CDR3 reads TGTGCCAGCAGGGTACGGAGGGGCGATGGCTACACCTTC. Residues: CASRVRRGDGYTF.

This clonotype was recorded at least ten times. The rearrangement uses TRBV13 and TRBJ2-7; 8 bases are shared with TRBD1. Germline CDR1 PRHDT, CDR2 FYEKMQ (reference sequence). This CDR3 contains 14 residues. The V and J ends lost 5 bases and 3 bases, in that order; junction bases with no gene match: 6. The CDR3 region is CASSLRDRSYEQYF. As DNA, the CDR3 is TGTGCCAGCAGCCTCCGGGACAGGAGCTACGAGCAGTACTTC.

This chain uses TRBV5-1 with TRBJ2-5; maybe TRBD2 (5 bases). The length of the CDR3 is 14 residues. The ends were cut back, 0 bases at V and 1 base at J, with 7 bases in the middle. CDR1 is SGHRS, CDR2 YFSETQ, per germline. In nucleotides, the CDR3 is TGCGCCAGCAGCTTGGCCAGCGGCCAAGAGACCCAGTACTTC. Residues: CASSLASGQETQYF.